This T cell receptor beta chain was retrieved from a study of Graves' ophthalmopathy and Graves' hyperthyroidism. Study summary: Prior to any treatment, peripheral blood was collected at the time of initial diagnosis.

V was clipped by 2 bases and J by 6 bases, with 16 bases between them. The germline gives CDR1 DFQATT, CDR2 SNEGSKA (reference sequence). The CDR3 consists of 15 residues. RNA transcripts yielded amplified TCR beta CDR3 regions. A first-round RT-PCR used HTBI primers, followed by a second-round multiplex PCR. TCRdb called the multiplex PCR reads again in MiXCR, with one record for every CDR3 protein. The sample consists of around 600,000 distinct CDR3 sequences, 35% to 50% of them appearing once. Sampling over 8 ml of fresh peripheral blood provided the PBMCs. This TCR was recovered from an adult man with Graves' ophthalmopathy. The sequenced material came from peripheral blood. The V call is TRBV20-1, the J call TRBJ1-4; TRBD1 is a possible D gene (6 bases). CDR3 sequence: CSARLSQGFYEKLFF. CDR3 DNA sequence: TGCAGTGCTAGATTGTCGCAGGGGTTTTATGAAAAACTGTTTTTT.